The 18 T cell receptor beta chains below all came from one sample that was sequenced in a study of blood T cell repertoires in COVID-19. Produced via immunoSEQ multiplex PCR; TCRdb's table is partial and in-frame only. This sample has 150,000 to 200,000 clones, with around 81% found just once. Sequencing used peripheral blood. The source of these receptors is a woman at least 80 years old with COVID-19, enrolled during active disease.

V gene TRBV21-1 combines with J gene TRBJ1-3; the D call in the table, TRBD1, was not verified against the DNA. TRBV21-1 is annotated as a pseudogene. This CDR3 spans 17 amino acids. The CDR3, as DNA: TGTGCCAGCAGCAAAGTTTGGTGCGACAGCTCCAGAAACACCATATATTTT. Its protein product is CASSKVWCDSSRNTIYF.

J is TRBJ2-1 and V is TRBV19; D might be TRBD2 (5 bases). V was shortened by 3 bases and J by 6 bases, with 18 bases between the two germline ends. This CDR3 has 16 residues. The germline V gene has CDR1 LNHDA and CDR2 SQIVND (reference sequence). The CDR3: CASSIEERRILNEQFF. The DNA of the CDR3 is TGTGCCAGTAGTATCGAGGAACGGAGGATCCTCAATGAGCAGTTCTTC.

V usage is TRBV6-6 and J usage is TRBJ2-3; 9 bases map to TRBD2. V shed 2 bases, J shed 6 bases, and the junction held 6 bases outside the gene matches. This CDR3 comprises 15 residues. Germline V gene data show CDR1 as MNHNY and CDR2 as SVGAGI (reference sequence). CDR3 nucleotides: TGTGCCAGCAGTTACAAGCGGGAGGCTTTCGATACGCAGTATTTT. Its translation: CASSYKREAFDTQYF.

Here the CDR3 reads CASSRQGKESPLHF. For the CDR3, the DNA is TGTGCCAGCAGCCGACAGGGGAAAGAGTCACCCCTCCACTTT. The chain combines TRBV7-9 with TRBJ1-6, with 8 bases matching TRBD1. This CDR3 comprises 14 residues. Germline V CDR1 and CDR2: SEHNR, FQNEAQ (reference sequence). After removal of 5 bases from V and 10 bases from J, the junction contained 7 bases not matched to a gene.

The V call is TRBV6-5, the J call TRBJ1-1, with 10 bases lining up with TRBD1. The J segment lost 3 bases and the V segment lost 2 bases, leaving 3 bases of the junction unmatched. Germline assignment: CDR1 MNHEY and CDR2 SVGAGI. This CDR3 is 15 amino acids long. The DNA for the CDR3 is TGTGCCAGCAGTTACCAAGGACAGGGGGACACTGAAGCTTTCTTT. Translated: CASSYQGQGDTEAFF.

The chain combines TRBV19 with TRBJ2-2, with 8 bases lining up with TRBD1. This CDR3 contains 15 residues. The germline gives CDR1 LNHDA, CDR2 SQIVND (reference sequence). Unmatched junction bases numbered 6, after V lost 6 bases and J lost 3 bases. The CDR3: CASRTRGLDTGELFF. CDR3 sequence (DNA): TGTGCCAGTAGGACCAGGGGGCTCGACACCGGGGAGCTGTTTTTT.

This sequence joins TRBV5-4 and TRBJ2-7; TRBD1 is a possible D gene (7 bases). Germline V CDR1 and CDR2: SGHNT, YYREEE (reference sequence). The CDR3 length is 14 residues. V dropped 9 bases and J dropped 3 bases, with 19 bases sitting between them. Written as DNA, the CDR3 is TGTGCCATCACGAACACAGGGGAGGACTACGAGCAGTACTTC. This translates into CAITNTGEDYEQYF. The variable domain in full, with the rest retrieved from reference TRBV5-4 and TRBJ2-7, is ETGVTQSPTHLIKTRGQQVTLRCSSQSGHNTVSWYQQALGQGPQFIFQYYREEENGRGNFPPRFSGLQFPNYSSELNVNALELDDSALYLCAITNTGEDYEQYFGPGTRLTVT.

This clone was counted between two and nine times. J is TRBJ2-2 and V is TRBV6-1, with D tentatively TRBD2 (6 bases). The CDR3 is 15 amino acids. V was cut by 2 bases and J by 3 bases, with 10 bases left in between. CDR1 is MNHNS, CDR2 SASEGT, per germline. The CDR3 reads CASSEFGGHTGELFF. DNA for the CDR3: TGTGCCAGCAGTGAATTCGGGGGTCACACCGGGGAGCTGTTTTTT.

J is TRBJ2-1 and V is TRBV3-1 (or the pseudogene TRBV3-2), with D perhaps matching TRBD2 (5 bases). The V gene lost 4 bases and the J gene lost 6 bases, with 13 bases spanning the gap. The CDR3 extends over 14 amino acids. Germline V gene data show CDR1 as LGHDT and CDR2 as YNNKEL (reference sequence). This CDR3 reads CASSPRGPRNEQFF. CDR3 bases: TGTGCCAGCAGCCCTCGGGGTCCCCGCAATGAGCAGTTCTTC.

V usage is TRBV10-2 and J usage is TRBJ2-1; weak D call: TRBD1 (5 bases). From germline, CDR1 is WSHSY and CDR2 SAAADI. CDR3 length equals 15 residues. V was pared by 3 bases and J by 3 bases, with 12 bases between. Here the CDR3 reads CASSDLQVIYNEQFF. For the CDR3, the DNA is TGCGCCAGCAGTGACTTACAGGTGATCTACAATGAGCAGTTCTTC.

This chain links TRBV13 with TRBJ2-3, with 8 bases lining up with TRBD1. The germline V gene encodes CDR1 PRHDT and CDR2 FYEKMQ (reference sequence). The trim removed 4 bases at V and 1 base at J, leaving 4 bases unmatched. This CDR3 contains 15 residues. The CDR3 spells CASSSTGEGTDTQYF. CDR3 nucleotide sequence: TGTGCCAGCAGCTCGACAGGGGAAGGCACAGATACGCAGTATTTT.

In this sample, this clone turned up once. This rearrangement joins TRBV9 to TRBJ2-1; 10 bases agree with TRBD2. The length of the CDR3 is 17 residues. The ends lost 1 base at V and 2 bases at J; junction bases unmatched: 6. Germline V gene sequence: CDR1 SGDLS, CDR2 YYNGEE. The CDR3 DNA reads as TGTGCCAGCAGCGTAACGTATAGCGGGGGGACCTACAATGAGCAGTTCTTC. This gives the protein CASSVTYSGGTYNEQFF.

This sequence joins TRBV2 and TRBJ1-1; TRBD1 aligns across 11 bases. The CDR3 is made up of 15 amino acids. Germline loops: CDR1 SNHLY, CDR2 FYNNEI. Trimming cost V 6 bases and J 5 bases; bases outside gene matches: 8. CDR3 bases: TGTGCCAGCAGAGACTCAGGACAGGGGGCGACTGAAGCTTTCTTT. Encoded protein: CASRDSGQGATEAFF.

This clone was recorded a few times. The chain has TRBV27 and TRBJ2-1; 10 nucleotides align to TRBD2. J was trimmed by 2 bases and V by 6 bases; bases with no gene match: 4. The CDR3 runs to 15 residues. CDR1 and CDR2 (germline): MNHEY, SMNVEV (reference sequence). This CDR3 is CASRGAGGAYNEQFF. The CDR3 DNA reads as TGTGCCAGCAGGGGAGCGGGAGGGGCCTACAATGAGCAGTTCTTC.

For the CDR3, the DNA is TGTGCCAGAAGCCGGGACAGGCGCCCTAACCAGAACACTGAAGCTTTCTTT. This gives the protein CARSRDRRPNQNTEAFF. This chain connects TRBV5-3 to TRBJ1-1; 8 nucleotides line up with TRBD1. TRBV5-3 is known as an ORF, though its function is uncertain. Trimming removed 4 bases from V and 1 base from J; junction bases left unmatched: 12. There are 17 residues in the CDR3.

This clone was seen once. The chain employs TRBV9 and TRBJ1-2, with TRBD1 matching over 8 bases. The V gene's germline CDR1 is SGDLS and CDR2 YYNGEE. The J segment lost 2 bases and the V segment lost 5 bases, leaving 2 bases of the junction unmatched. The CDR3 loop spans 13 amino acids. DNA for the CDR3: TGTGCCAGCAGAAGGGACAGGAACTATGGCTACACCTTC. It yields the protein CASRRDRNYGYTF.

The table lists this clone with a few counts. This sequence joins TRBV10-1 and TRBJ2-7; weak D call: TRBD2 (6 bases). Deletions cut 4 bases from V and 0 bases from J, with 10 bases between. Looked up from germline, CDR1 is WNHNN and CDR2 is SYGVQD (reference sequence). The CDR3 sequence is 14 residues long. CDR3 residues: CASSGGLLSYEQYF. The CDR3 DNA is TGCGCCAGCAGTGGGGGACTCCTCTCCTACGAGCAGTACTTC.

V gene TRBV5-1 combines with J gene TRBJ2-5, with 7 bases that match TRBD1. CDR1 SGHRS and CDR2 YFSETQ come from the germline V gene. The length of the CDR3 is 13 residues. V was clipped by 4 bases and J by 3 bases; unmatched bases: 3. CDR3 coding DNA: TGCGCCAGCAGCCCCACAGGGGAAGAGACCCAGTACTTC. It codes for CASSPTGEETQYF.